This T cell receptor beta chain originates from a study of T cell clonotyping in hematopoietic cell transplantation. Findings and caveats of the study: Recipient TCR diversity dropped after transplant; expanded clonotypes rose from day 30 to 180. CD4 and CD8 repertoire contributions could not be separated without sorting. Broader posttransplant TCR repertoire diversity was predicted by graft donor and pretransplant recipient Inverse Simpson Index values.

Between the trimmed V and J ends, which lost 5 bases and 5 bases, there was a span of 17 bases. CDR1 MNHEY and CDR2 SVGAGI come from the germline V gene. CDR3 length equals 15 residues. Some clones are missing from TCRdb's copy, which holds only in-frame ones; the method was immunoSEQ multiplex PCR. The table has 8,700 or so clones, approximately 85% seen once. Concerning this clone itself: Its cognate antigen is unknown.

The rearrangement links TRBV6-5 to TRBJ2-3; the D gene is possibly TRBD2 (7 bases). The sequencing here drew on PBMCs, taken 180 days after allogeneic stem cell transplant. The receptor was derived from a female patient younger than 45 who had an allogeneic stem cell transplant, so the T cells may come from the graft donor. Some clones in this sample may be carry-over from other donors' samples. CDR3 region: CASSIQVGGRDTQYF. CDR3 nucleotides: TGTGCCAGCAGTATCCAGGTGGGGGGGCGAGATACGCAGTATTTT.